This record concerns one T cell receptor beta chain sequence. Clones were read by immunoSEQ multiplex PCR, and TCRdb kept only the in-frame ones, dropping some. The data show roughly 150,000 clones, around four fifths seen once. Trimming took 4 bases from V and 2 from J; bases not matched to a gene: 6. This CDR3 contains 14 residues. The germline CDR1 and CDR2 sequences are GTSNPN and SVGIG (reference sequence). The data stem from a study of cytomegalovirus exposure and HLA in healthy donors. The J gene is TRBJ2-5, the V gene TRBV30; 8 positions agree with TRBD2. The source is a man aged 25 to 40 in good health and CMV-seropositive. The sequencing input was PBMCs. CDR3: CAWTSGHAQETQYF. In nucleotides, the CDR3 is TGTGCCTGGACTAGCGGGCACGCTCAAGAGACCCAGTACTTC. Full variable domain (rest looked up from reference TRBV30 and TRBJ2-5): SQTIHQWPATLVQPVGSPLSLECTVEGTSNPNLYWYRQAAGRGLQLLFYSVGIGQISSEVPQNLSASRPQDRQFILSSKKLLLSDSGFYLCAWTSGHAQETQYFGPGTRLLVL.